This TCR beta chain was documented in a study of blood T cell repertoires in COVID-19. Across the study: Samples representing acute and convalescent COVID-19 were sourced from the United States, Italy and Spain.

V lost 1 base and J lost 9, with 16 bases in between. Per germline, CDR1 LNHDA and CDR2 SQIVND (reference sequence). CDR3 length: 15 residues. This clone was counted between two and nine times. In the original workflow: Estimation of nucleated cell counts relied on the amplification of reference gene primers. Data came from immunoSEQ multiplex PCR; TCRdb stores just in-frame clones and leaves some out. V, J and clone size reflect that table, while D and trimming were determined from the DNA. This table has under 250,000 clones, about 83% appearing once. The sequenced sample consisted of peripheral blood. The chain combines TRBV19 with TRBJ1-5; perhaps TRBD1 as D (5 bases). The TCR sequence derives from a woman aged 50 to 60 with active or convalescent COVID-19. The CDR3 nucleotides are TGTGCCAGTAGTATAGGGCAGGGTTGGTACATGCCCCAGCATTTT. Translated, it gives CASSIGQGWYMPQHF. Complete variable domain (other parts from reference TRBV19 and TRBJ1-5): DGGITQSPKYLFRKEGQNVTLSCEQNLNHDAMYWYRQDPGQGLRLIYYSQIVNDFQKGDIAEGYSVSREKKESFPLTVTSAQKNPTAFYLCASSIGQGWYMPQHFGDGTRLSIL.